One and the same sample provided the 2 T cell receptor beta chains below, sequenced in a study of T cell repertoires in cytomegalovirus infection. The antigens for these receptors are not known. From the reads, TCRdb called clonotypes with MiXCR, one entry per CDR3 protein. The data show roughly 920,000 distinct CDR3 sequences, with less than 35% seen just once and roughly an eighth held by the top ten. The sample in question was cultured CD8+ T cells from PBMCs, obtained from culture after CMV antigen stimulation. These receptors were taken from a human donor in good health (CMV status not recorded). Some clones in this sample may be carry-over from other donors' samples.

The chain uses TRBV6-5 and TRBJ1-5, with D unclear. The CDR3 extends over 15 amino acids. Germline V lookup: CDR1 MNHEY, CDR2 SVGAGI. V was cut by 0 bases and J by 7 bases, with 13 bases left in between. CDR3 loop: CASSYSGETVQPQHF. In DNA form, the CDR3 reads TGTGCCAGCAGTTACTCTGGGGAGACTGTACAGCCCCAGCATTTT.

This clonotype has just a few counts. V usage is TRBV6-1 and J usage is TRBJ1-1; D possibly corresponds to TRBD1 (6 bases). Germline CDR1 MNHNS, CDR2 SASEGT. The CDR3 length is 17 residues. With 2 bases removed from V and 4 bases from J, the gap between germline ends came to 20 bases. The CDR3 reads CASSETPWTGASTEAFF. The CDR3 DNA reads TGTGCCAGCAGTGAAACCCCATGGACGGGGGCCAGCACTGAAGCTTTCTTT.